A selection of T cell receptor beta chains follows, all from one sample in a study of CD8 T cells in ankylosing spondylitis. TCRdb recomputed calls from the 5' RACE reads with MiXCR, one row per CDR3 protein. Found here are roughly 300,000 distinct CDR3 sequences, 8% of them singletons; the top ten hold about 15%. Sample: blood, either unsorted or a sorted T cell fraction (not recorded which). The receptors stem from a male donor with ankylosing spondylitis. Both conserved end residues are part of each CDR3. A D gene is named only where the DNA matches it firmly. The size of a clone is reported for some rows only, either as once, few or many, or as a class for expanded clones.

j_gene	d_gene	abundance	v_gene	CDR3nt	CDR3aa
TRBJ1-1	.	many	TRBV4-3	TGCGCCAGCAGCCAAGTACGGACGGGCGCAGGGAAGTGTTTCTTT	CASSQVRTGAGKCFF
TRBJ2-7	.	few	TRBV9	TGTGCCAGCAGCATCAGCGGTGACAGCTCCTACGAGCAGTACTTC	CASSISGDSSYEQYF
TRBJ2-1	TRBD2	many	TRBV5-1	TGCGCCAGCAGCTTGGCCCGGGCTAGCGGGAGATATGAGCAGTTCTTC	CASSLARASGRYEQFF
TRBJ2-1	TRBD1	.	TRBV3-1	TGTGCCAGCAGCCAGGCCGGGACAGATGAGCAGTTCTTC	CASSQAGTDEQFF
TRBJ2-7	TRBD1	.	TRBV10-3	TGTGCCCCGGGGACAGGGGACCACGAGCAGTACTTC	CAPGTGDHEQYF
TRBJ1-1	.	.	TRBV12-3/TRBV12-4	TGTGCCAGCAGCTCTCCATCCCGGGCTTTCTTT	CASSSPSRAFF
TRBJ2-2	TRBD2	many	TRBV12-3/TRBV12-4	TGTGCCAGCAGTTTAGCCCGACTAGCGGGACTCAACACCGGGGAGCTGTTTTTT	CASSLARLAGLNTGELFF
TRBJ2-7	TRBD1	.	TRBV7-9	TGTGCCAGCAGCTTGAACAGGGGGCACGAGCAGTACTTC	CASSLNRGHEQYF
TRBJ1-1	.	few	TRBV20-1	TGCAGTGCTAGCTCGGGGACTGAAGCTTTCTTT	CSASSGTEAFF
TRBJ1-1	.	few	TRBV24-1	TGTGCCACCAGTACCTCCAGCGGCACTGAAGCTTTCTTT	CATSTSSGTEAFF
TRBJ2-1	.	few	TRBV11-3	TGTGCCAGCAGCCTCTCGATGGGGGGATTAGGGGAGCAGTTCTTC	CASSLSMGGLGEQFF
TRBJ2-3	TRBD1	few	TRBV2	TGTGCCAGCAGTGGAACCGACCCCCGGGACAGGAGCACAGATACGCAGTATTTT	CASSGTDPRDRSTDTQYF
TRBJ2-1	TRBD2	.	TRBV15	TGTGCCACCAGCAGATTACGGACTAGCAATGAGCAGTTCTTC	CATSRLRTSNEQFF
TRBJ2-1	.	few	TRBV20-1	TGCAGTGCTGGTAGCAGGGAGCAGTTCTTC	CSAGSREQFF
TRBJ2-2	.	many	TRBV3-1	TGTGCCAGCAGCCAAGATGCGGGTAGCAACACCGGGGAGCTGTTTTTT	CASSQDAGSNTGELFF
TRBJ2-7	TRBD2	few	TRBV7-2	TGTGCCAGCGCTGGGAGGGGGCTACTAGCGGGGGCCTACGAGCAGTACTTC	CASAGRGLLAGAYEQYF
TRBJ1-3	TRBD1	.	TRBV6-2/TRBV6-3	TGTGCCAGCAGTTATCTCCGGGACAGCTTCTCTGGAAACACCATATATTTT	CASSYLRDSFSGNTIYF
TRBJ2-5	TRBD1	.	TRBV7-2	TGTGCCAGCAGCCCCCAGGGGGCTGAAGAGACCCAGTACTTC	CASSPQGAEETQYF
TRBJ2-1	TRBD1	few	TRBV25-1	TGTGCCAGCAGTGAACAGGGGGCGTATCGGTTCTTC	CASSEQGAYRFF
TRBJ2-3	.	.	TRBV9	TGTGCCAGCGGGACCCGCAGGGTAGAGCCAGATACGCAGTATTTT	CASGTRRVEPDTQYF
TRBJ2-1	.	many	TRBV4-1	TGCGCCAGCAGCCAAGATGGGGGGTACAATGAGCAGTTCTTC	CASSQDGGYNEQFF
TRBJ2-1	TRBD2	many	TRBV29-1	TGCAGCGTTGAAATAGCTAGCGGGAGCCGCAATGAGCAGTTCTTC	CSVEIASGSRNEQFF
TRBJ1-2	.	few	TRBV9	TGTGCCAGCAGCGTAGGGGGGGAGAACTATGGCTACACCTTC	CASSVGGENYGYTF
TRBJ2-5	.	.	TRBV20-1	TGCAGTGCTTCCCGACTACCTCCGCAAGAGACCCAGTACTTC	CSASRLPPQETQYF
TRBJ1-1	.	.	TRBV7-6	TGTGCCAGCAGCTCCCACGCGGTTACGAACACTGAAGCTTTCTTT	CASSSHAVTNTEAFF
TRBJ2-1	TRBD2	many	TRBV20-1	TGCAGTGCTCAAGCGGGAGGGCTCTACAATGAGCAGTTCTTC	CSAQAGGLYNEQFF
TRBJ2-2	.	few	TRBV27	TGTGCCAGCAGTAAACAGGTCACCGGGGAGCTGTTTTTT	CASSKQVTGELFF